A selection of T cell receptor beta chains follows, all from one sample in a study of blood T cell repertoires in COVID-19. TCRdb's copy holds only in-frame clones and misses some; the assay was immunoSEQ multiplex PCR. The table shows 250,000 to 350,000 clones, with roughly 84% occurring only once. Sequencing used peripheral blood. The receptors derive from a human donor with COVID-19, enrolled during active disease. The donor label of this sample is uncertain. CDR3s include the opening cysteine and the closing phenylalanine or tryptophan. D genes are given only for firm matches. Size tells how often a clone was seen (once, few, many) or the class of an expanded clone, and some rows leave it out.

>-|-|TRBJ2-1|TRBV7-2
CASSSPMHRVTYNEQFF
TGTGCCAGCAGCTCCCCGATGCACAGGGTCACCTACAATGAGCAGTTCTTC
>-|-|TRBJ1-1|TRBV19
CASSIIGRGAGDTEAFF
TGTGCCAGTAGTATAATAGGCAGGGGCGCCGGGGACACTGAAGCTTTCTTT
>-|-|TRBJ2-7|TRBV2
CASSEASTGTYEQYF
TGTGCCAGCAGTGAAGCCTCCACAGGGACCTACGAGCAGTACTTC
>-|TRBD2|TRBJ2-7|TRBV28
CAIAGGTSPPQAYEQYF
TGTGCCATCGCCGGGGGGACTAGCCCTCCTCAAGCCTACGAGCAGTACTTC
>-|TRBD1|TRBJ2-7|TRBV27
CASSSRPGQGLYEQYF
TGTGCCAGCAGTTCTCGACCGGGACAGGGGCTTTACGAGCAGTACTTC
>-|-|TRBJ1-5|TRBV6-1
CASSEAPDSNQPQHF
TGTGCCAGCAGTGAAGCCCCAGATAGCAATCAGCCCCAGCATTTT
>few|-|TRBJ1-1|TRBV18
CASSPLPQKNTEAFF
TGTGCCAGCTCACCACTTCCGCAGAAAAACACTGAAGCTTTCTTT
>-|-|TRBJ2-2|TRBV7-9
CASSSRVGTGELFF
TGTGCCAGCAGCTCACGAGTTGGTACCGGGGAGCTGTTTTTT
>-|-|TRBJ2-5|TRBV29-1
CSVEEAVQPETQYF
TGCAGCGTTGAAGAGGCAGTACAGCCGGAGACCCAGTACTTC
>-|-|TRBJ1-1|TRBV18
CASSPARGREAFF
TGTGCCAGCTCACCAGCCCGGGGTAGGGAAGCTTTCTTT
>-|-|TRBJ1-2|TRBV19
CASRGGTEAGGYTF
TGTGCCAGTAGGGGAGGGACTGAGGCAGGTGGCTACACCTTC
>-|-|TRBJ2-7|TRBV20-1
CSASLGAERSPRYEQYF
TGCAGTGCTAGTCTCGGTGCGGAGCGGTCCCCCCGCTACGAGCAGTACTTC
>few|TRBD2|TRBJ2-1|TRBV5-1
CASSLVSSGSPYNEQFF
TGCGCCAGCAGCTTGGTGTCTAGCGGGAGCCCCTACAATGAGCAGTTCTTC
>few|TRBD1|TRBJ1-1|TRBV6-4
CASSATGQANTEAFF
TGTGCCAGCAGTGCCACCGGACAGGCGAACACTGAAGCTTTCTTT
>once|-|TRBJ2-7|TRBV7-2
CASSLDPNPTEQYF
TGTGCCAGCAGCTTAGACCCGAATCCTACCGAGCAGTACTTC
>-|TRBD2|TRBJ2-1|TRBV15
CATSRDPGGQNEQFF
TGTGCCACCAGCAGAGATCCGGGAGGGCAAAATGAGCAGTTCTTC
>once|-|TRBJ2-1|TRBV6-1
CASSEDRDIYYNEQFF
TGTGCCAGCAGTGAAGATAGGGACATATACTACAATGAGCAGTTCTTC
>-|TRBD2|TRBJ2-7|TRBV25-1
CASSESFGGRSSYEQYF
TGTGCCAGCAGTGAATCGTTCGGCGGGAGGAGCTCCTACGAGCAGTACTTC
>-|TRBD1|TRBJ1-5|TRBV19
CASSNPGQGSQPQHF
TGTGCCAGTAGTAATCCGGGACAGGGATCTCAGCCCCAGCATTTT
>-|-|TRBJ2-3|TRBV28
CATFPRRGYGDTQYF
TGTGCCACCTTTCCCCGTAGGGGGTACGGAGATACGCAGTATTTT
>-|-|TRBJ2-7|TRBV28
CASSKPSLSYEQYF
TGTGCCAGCTCGAAACCAAGCCTCTCCTACGAGCAGTACTTC
>-|TRBD2|TRBJ2-1|TRBV7-2
CASSTLAGVYNEQFF
TGTGCCAGCAGCACACTAGCGGGAGTCTACAATGAGCAGTTCTTC
>-|-|TRBJ1-4|TRBV5-5
CASSLRGSANEKLFF
TGTGCCAGCAGCTTGCGGGGTTCGGCTAATGAAAAACTGTTTTTT
>once|-|TRBJ2-3|TRBV7-8
CASSLRASVGDTQYF
TGTGCCAGCAGCTTACGGGCTAGCGTCGGAGATACGCAGTATTTT
>-|-|TRBJ2-3|TRBV7-3
CASSQGSGAASTDTQYF
TGTGCCAGCAGCCAAGGATCAGGAGCGGCCAGCACAGATACGCAGTATTTT
>-|TRBD1|TRBJ1-3|TRBV7-2
CASSSPTGSGNTIYF
TGTGCCAGCAGCTCCCCGACAGGGAGCGGAAACACCATATATTTT
>-|-|TRBJ1-4|TRBV30
CAWSGEGGRLNEKLFF
TGTGCCTGGAGTGGGGAAGGGGGACGGCTTAATGAAAAACTGTTTTTT
>-|-|TRBJ2-7|TRBV18
CASSLPGLNYEQYF
TGTGCCAGCTCGCTTCCAGGGTTGAACTACGAGCAGTACTTC
>once|-|TRBJ2-7|TRBV27
CASRPNGVREQYF
TGTGCCAGCAGGCCGAACGGGGTTCGGGAGCAGTACTTC
>-|-|TRBJ2-1|TRBV6-5
CASSYSRNLEEQFF
TGTGCCAGCAGTTACTCCCGAAATTTGGAGGAGCAGTTCTTC
>-|TRBD1|TRBJ1-5|TRBV30
CAWSQGAYSNQPQHF
TGTGCCTGGTCACAGGGGGCTTACAGCAATCAGCCCCAGCATTTT
>-|TRBD2|TRBJ2-5|TRBV9
CASSGRTGTSVETQYF
TGTGCCAGCAGCGGAAGAACCGGGACTAGTGTAGAGACCCAGTACTTC
>-|-|TRBJ2-7|TRBV27
CASSSGARYEQYF
TGTGCCAGCAGTTCTGGGGCCCGCTACGAGCAGTACTTC
>once|TRBD2|TRBJ2-3|TRBV19
CASSIWGARASGSTDTQYF
TGTGCCAGTAGTATTTGGGGGGCGCGGGCTAGCGGGAGCACAGATACGCAGTATTTT
>once|TRBD2|TRBJ2-7|TRBV4-1
CASSPVRETEQYF
TGCGCCAGCAGCCCGGTGCGGGAGACCGAGCAGTACTTC
>-|TRBD2|TRBJ2-3|TRBV3-1/TRBV3-2
CASSQTSGSTDTQYF
TGTGCCAGCAGCCAGACTAGCGGAAGCACAGATACGCAGTATTTT
>-|-|TRBJ1-2|TRBV6-1
CASSEAGGLDGYTF
TGTGCCAGCAGTGAAGCGGGGGGATTAGATGGCTACACCTTC
>-|-|TRBJ2-5|TRBV7-2
CASSLDTTVETQYF
TGTGCCAGCAGCTTGGACACGACCGTAGAGACCCAGTACTTC
>-|-|TRBJ2-5|TRBV7-9
CASSSSFLETQYF
TGTGCCAGCAGCTCGAGTTTTCTAGAGACCCAGTACTTC
>once|-|TRBJ2-3|TRBV28
CASKGLVQATQYF
TGTGCCAGCAAAGGTCTAGTGCAAGCTACGCAGTATTTT
>-|TRBD1|TRBJ1-1|TRBV4-3
CASSQETGVRTEAFF
TGCGCCAGCAGCCAAGAGACAGGGGTAAGGACTGAAGCTTTCTTT
>-|-|TRBJ2-6|TRBV19
CASSIPGGSGANVLTF
TGTGCCAGTAGTATACCCGGTGGCTCTGGGGCCAACGTCCTGACTTTC
>-|TRBD2|TRBJ2-1|TRBV6-1
CASSEAMERESSEQFF
TGTGCCAGCAGTGAAGCTATGGAGCGGGAGTCGAGTGAGCAGTTCTTC
>-|-|TRBJ1-1|TRBV12-3/TRBV12-4
CASSLTGNTEAFF
TGTGCCAGCAGTTTAACGGGGAACACTGAAGCTTTCTTT
>few|TRBD2|TRBJ2-3|TRBV9
CASSQASGGDTQYF
TGTGCCAGCAGCCAAGCCAGCGGGGGAGATACGCAGTATTTT
>-|-|TRBJ1-4|TRBV11-2
CASGLSATNEKLFF
TGTGCCAGCGGCCTCAGTGCAACTAATGAAAAACTGTTTTTT
>-|TRBD2|TRBJ2-1|TRBV27
CASRSAGGPHNEQFF
TGTGCCAGCAGGTCGGCGGGAGGCCCTCACAATGAGCAGTTCTTC
>-|TRBD1|TRBJ1-5|TRBV24-1
CATSEGQGSNQPQHF
TGTGCCACCAGTGAAGGACAGGGCAGCAATCAGCCCCAGCATTTT